The source of this T cell receptor beta chain is a study of cytomegalovirus exposure and HLA in healthy donors. The wider study: Some 200 million T cells yielded 117 million unique TCR beta sequences in earlier analysis. Genetic ancestry analysis placed over 75% of the 400 or so donors that were genotyped in the Caucasian-associated cluster. Study conclusions and caveats: Previously analyzed data showed that most TCR beta V segments were productive at a frequency of about 87% or about 30%. Being indistinguishable, some V segments were excluded, TRBV6-2 and TRBV6-3 among them.

60 Vbeta and 13 Jbeta primers were used in PCR. Profiling relied on immunoSEQ multiplex PCR, and the TCRdb table lists in-frame clones only, not all of them. The table lists around 100,000 clones, 65% to 80% of them singletons, with more than 9% in the top ten. Comment on this clone: The antigen is unknown.

The V gene's germline CDR1 is LNHDA and CDR2 SQIVND (reference sequence). The V end was cut by 1 base, the J end by 7 bases, with 11 bases between. This CDR3 has 14 residues. The sample taken for sequencing was PBMCs. This sequence originates from a middle-aged man in good health and CMV-seronegative. The rearrangement links TRBV19 to TRBJ1-5; D ambiguous. The CDR3 here is CASSIVVGAQPQHF. CDR3 sequence (DNA): TGTGCCAGTAGTATAGTTGTGGGAGCCCAGCCCCAGCATTTT. Based on the CDR3 plus reference TRBV19 and TRBJ1-5, the full variable domain is DGGITQSPKYLFRKEGQNVTLSCEQNLNHDAMYWYRQDPGQGLRLIYYSQIVNDFQKGDIAEGYSVSREKKESFPLTVTSAQKNPTAFYLCASSIVVGAQPQHFGDGTRLSIL.